This TCR beta chain was recorded in a study of T cells in Graves' hyperthyroidism and ophthalmopathy. It was RNA transcripts that yielded the amplified TCR beta CDR3 regions. HTBI primers were employed in a first-round RT-PCR of the TCR CDR3. TCRdb recomputed calls from the multiplex PCR reads with MiXCR, one row per CDR3 protein. The table includes approximately 360,000 distinct CDR3 sequences, 15% to 18% detected once. Study-level findings and limits: Ophthalmopathy, as predicted by the model, came a median approximately 6.5 months after the prediction.

This clonotype was recorded at least ten times. Its target is unknown. Germline loops: CDR1 SEHNR, CDR2 FQNEAQ (reference sequence). The CDR3 is 15 residues long. Germline trimming cut 6 bases from V and 4 bases from J; bases unmatched to any gene: 7. This sequence originates from a woman between 18 and 30 years old with Graves' hyperthyroidism that later progressed to Graves' ophthalmopathy. The chain is built from TRBV7-9 and TRBJ2-1; 9 bases align to TRBD2. Sequenced material: blood. The DNA of the CDR3 is TGTGCCAGCAGGTCGCGGGAGGGCCATTACAATGAGCAGTTCTTC. As protein: CASRSREGHYNEQFF.